This T cell receptor beta chain was recovered during a study of T cell changes during pregnancy in multiple sclerosis. The table came from immunoSEQ multiplex PCR; TCRdb's copy has only in-frame clones and leaves some out. The sample lists about 30,000 clones; more than 85% were seen once. Here the sequenced sample was CD4+ T cells from peripheral blood mononuclear cells, taken after pregnancy. This TCR derives from a female donor with multiple sclerosis, enrolled in a pregnancy study.

The CDR3 here is CASSYTVGALHF. CDR3 nucleotides: TGTGCCAGCAGTTACACCGTAGGGGCCCTCCACTTT. The J gene is TRBJ1-6, the V gene TRBV6-5, with D possibly matching TRBD1 (5 bases). V gave up 2 bases and J gave up 14 bases, with 10 bases separating them. The germline V gene encodes CDR1 MNHEY and CDR2 SVGAGI. The CDR3 sequence is 12 residues long.